This paragraph covers one TCR beta chain sequence. Its antigen is not known. Per germline, CDR1 LNHNV and CDR2 YYDKDF (reference sequence). After removal of 4 bases from V and 2 bases from J, the junction contained 14 bases not matched to a gene. The CDR3 is 17 amino acids. Primers included in the PCR were 60 Vbeta and 13 Jbeta primers. Generated by immunoSEQ multiplex PCR, the TCRdb table keeps only in-frame clones and is missing some. The clone table shows roughly 73,000 clones, with the ten largest holding about an eighth. This sample is part of a study of cytomegalovirus exposure and HLA in healthy donors. Study results and caveats: In a later analysis, HLA-associated TCR beta chains were more clonally expanded than equally common others.

This rearrangement joins TRBV15 to TRBJ2-7; 7 positions match TRBD1. This TCR was recovered from a man in his fifties in good health and CMV-seropositive. The sample comprised PBMCs. CDR3 nucleotide sequence: TGTGCCACCAGCAAAGAAAACACAGGGGTCCCTCCCTACGAGCAGTACTTC. This sequence encodes CATSKENTGVPPYEQYF.